A selection of T cell receptor beta chains follows, all from one sample in a study of glioma-infiltrating T cells after dendritic cell vaccination. Assay used: immunoSEQ multiplex PCR; TCRdb lists only in-frame clones, some missing. Here the sample spans over 55,000 clones, approximately 80% being singletons. The material sequenced was blood, taken after dendritic cell vaccination. The receptors derive from a human donor with glioblastoma. Each CDR3 is given with its conserved first and last residue. The D gene is left open where the match is weak. Some rows mark clone size as missing; the rest say once, few, many or name a class of expanded clone.

>NA|TRBJ1-2|few|TRBV28
CASSSVRGDTIYGYTF
TGTGCCAGCAGTTCGGTACGAGGGGACACCATCTATGGCTACACCTTC
>NA|TRBJ2-1|NA|TRBV5-1
CASSFSNEQFF
TGCGCCAGCAGCTTCTCGAATGAGCAGTTCTTC
>TRBD2|TRBJ2-1|NA|TRBV9
CASSQTSGDYNEQFF
TGTGCCAGCAGCCAGACTAGCGGAGACTACAATGAGCAGTTCTTC
>TRBD1|TRBJ2-7|NA|TRBV19
CASSQGQGDEQYF
TGTGCCAGTAGTCAGGGACAGGGGGACGAGCAGTACTTC
>TRBD1|TRBJ2-6|NA|TRBV13
CASSLDSGTGGSGANVLTF
TGTGCCAGCAGCTTAGATTCGGGGACAGGGGGTTCTGGGGCCAACGTCCTGACTTTC
>TRBD1|TRBJ1-1|NA|TRBV29-1
CSVRQGETEAFF
TGCAGCGTACGACAGGGAGAAACTGAAGCTTTCTTT
>TRBD2|TRBJ2-1|once|TRBV27
CASSFRTSGVYEQFF
TGTGCCAGCAGTTTTCGGACTAGCGGGGTTTATGAGCAGTTCTTC
>TRBD1|TRBJ1-2|NA|TRBV25-1
CASSEIDRDGYTF
TGTGCCAGCAGTGAAATCGACAGGGATGGCTACACCTTC
>TRBD1|TRBJ1-1|NA|TRBV5-8
CASSWTGTDTEAFF
TGTGCCAGCAGCTGGACAGGGACGGACACTGAAGCTTTCTTT
>TRBD2|TRBJ2-5|NA|TRBV5-4
CASSLETSGGQETQYF
TGTGCCAGCAGCTTGGAGACTAGCGGGGGGCAAGAGACCCAGTACTTC
>TRBD1|TRBJ1-1|NA|TRBV7-9
CASSPRQGLNTEAFF
TGTGCCAGCAGCCCTCGACAGGGTCTGAACACTGAAGCTTTCTTT
>NA|TRBJ1-3|NA|TRBV19
CASSSDGNTIYF
TGTGCCAGTAGCAGCGATGGAAACACCATATATTTT
>NA|TRBJ2-7|NA|TRBV7-2
CASSLGVSYEQYF
TGTGCCAGCAGCCTCGGGGTCTCCTACGAGCAGTACTTC
>TRBD2|TRBJ2-7|NA|TRBV7-9
CASSSTSGGSSYEQYF
TGTGCCAGCAGCTCCACTAGCGGGGGAAGCTCCTACGAGCAGTACTTC
>NA|TRBJ2-7|NA|TRBV6-1
CATSEGAGYEQYF
TGTGCCACCTCCGAGGGAGCTGGTTACGAGCAGTACTTC
>TRBD1|TRBJ2-3|NA|TRBV7-2
CASSLLRDRGLDTQYF
TGTGCCAGCAGCTTACTCCGGGACAGGGGGCTGGATACGCAGTATTTT
>NA|TRBJ2-2|NA|TRBV2
CASTLWGGNTGELFF
TGTGCCAGTACCCTGTGGGGGGGCAACACCGGGGAGCTGTTTTTT
>NA|TRBJ1-1|NA|TRBV7-3
CASSPPGEAFF
TGTGCCAGCAGCCCCCCGGGTGAAGCTTTCTTT
>TRBD1|TRBJ1-1|few|TRBV19
CASSRTGDNDDAFF
TGTGCCAGTAGTCGGACAGGGGACAACGACGATGCCTTCTTT
>NA|TRBJ1-4|NA|TRBV5-1
CASSLEMTPNEKLFF
TGCGCCAGCAGCTTGGAGATGACACCGAATGAAAAACTGTTTTTT
>NA|TRBJ2-3|NA|TRBV19
CASKATLTDTQYF
TGTGCCAGTAAGGCGACACTCACAGATACGCAGTATTTT
>NA|TRBJ1-2|NA|TRBV7-9
CASSLLGGNTF
TGTGCCAGCAGTTTGCTGGGGGGGAACACCTTC